These 6 T cell receptor beta chains originate from one sample sequenced in a study of Graves' ophthalmopathy and Graves' hyperthyroidism. RNA transcripts were the source from which TCR beta CDR3 regions were amplified. The first round was an RT-PCR with HTBI primers, and the second round was a multiplex PCR. TCRdb itself ran the multiplex PCR reads through MiXCR, one entry per CDR3 protein. The sample carries over a million distinct CDR3 sequences, about 35% recorded once. Sequenced material: peripheral blood or thyroid tissue (not recorded which). These receptors were collected from an adult man with Graves' hyperthyroidism.

In this sample, this clonotype turned up a few times. The chain joins TRBV10-3 to TRBJ2-2; either TRBD1 or TRBD2 may supply D (5 bases each). Deletions cut 3 bases from V and 6 bases from J, with 11 bases between. Germline V lookup: CDR1 ENHRY, CDR2 SYGVKD. The CDR3 spans 14 residues. The CDR3 DNA follows: TGTGCCATCAGTGATCAGGGACCGGCCGGGGAGCTGTTTTTT. Translation gives CAISDQGPAGELFF.

V is TRBV3-1 and J is TRBJ1-3; maybe TRBD1 (6 bases). This CDR3 contains 15 residues. V was shortened by 8 bases and J by 5 bases, with 19 bases between the two germline ends. Looked up from germline, CDR1 is LGHDT and CDR2 is YNNKEL (reference sequence). DNA of the CDR3: TGTGCCAGCCGAGGACGGGGGGCCTTGAGAAACACCATATATTTT. This translates into CASRGRGALRNTIYF.

The chain uses TRBV15 and TRBJ1-1; D is possibly TRBD1 (5 bases). The CDR3 is 13 amino acids. CDR1 LNHNV and CDR2 YYDKDF come from the germline V gene (reference sequence). V lost 3 bases and J lost 10, with 15 bases in between. CDR3 nucleotides: TGTGCCACCAGCAGCGGGACGGGTTCGGTAGCTTTCTTT. Its translation is CATSSGTGSVAFF.

The J gene is TRBJ2-3, the V gene TRBV20-1; 10 bases line up with TRBD2. This CDR3 has 14 amino acids. V dropped 5 bases and J dropped 0; count of bases not matched to a gene: 2. CDR1 and CDR2 (germline): DFQATT, SNEGSKA (reference sequence). The CDR3 loop is CSASTSGSTDTQYF. CDR3 bases: TGCAGTGCTTCGACTAGCGGGAGCACAGATACGCAGTATTTT.

This clonotype was recorded at least ten times. The chain carries TRBV20-1 and TRBJ2-7; 7 bases line up with TRBD2. V lost 5 bases, J lost 3 bases, and 7 bases stayed unmatched. Germline assignment: CDR1 DFQATT and CDR2 SNEGSKA (reference sequence). This CDR3 spans 13 amino acids. In DNA form, the CDR3 reads TGCAGTGCTCGGACTAGTTTAGACTACGAGCAGTACTTC. It codes for CSARTSLDYEQYF.

V usage is TRBV2 and J usage is TRBJ2-7; D not certain. Germline V gives CDR1 SNHLY, CDR2 FYNNEI. This CDR3 has 15 amino acids. Between the trimmed V and J ends, which lost 4 bases and 0 bases, there was a span of 13 bases. The CDR3, as DNA: TGTGCCAGCAGTGTAAGGTCAGAAAGCTCCTACGAGCAGTACTTC. Translated, it gives CASSVRSESSYEQYF.